This section outlines one TCR beta chain sequence together with its context. The antigen is undetermined. MiXCR was run by TCRdb on the reads, yielding one entry per CDR3 protein. The sample contains tens of thousands of distinct CDR3 sequences, over 50% of which appear only once. This entry comes from a study of type 1 regulatory T cells. The V end lost 0 bases, the J end lost 0 bases, and 3 bases lay between the germline ends. Germline CDR1 SQVTM, CDR2 ANQGSEA. The CDR3 length is 13 residues. Sequenced input: cultured non-Tr1 T cells, either the whole culture or a sorted T cell fraction (not recorded which). This receptor was identified in a human donor in good health. The V and J genes are TRBV29-1 and TRBJ2-4; D remains unclear. CDR3 region: CSVEEGAKNIQYF. In nucleotides, the CDR3 is TGCAGCGTTGAAGAGGGAGCCAAAAACATTCAGTACTTC.